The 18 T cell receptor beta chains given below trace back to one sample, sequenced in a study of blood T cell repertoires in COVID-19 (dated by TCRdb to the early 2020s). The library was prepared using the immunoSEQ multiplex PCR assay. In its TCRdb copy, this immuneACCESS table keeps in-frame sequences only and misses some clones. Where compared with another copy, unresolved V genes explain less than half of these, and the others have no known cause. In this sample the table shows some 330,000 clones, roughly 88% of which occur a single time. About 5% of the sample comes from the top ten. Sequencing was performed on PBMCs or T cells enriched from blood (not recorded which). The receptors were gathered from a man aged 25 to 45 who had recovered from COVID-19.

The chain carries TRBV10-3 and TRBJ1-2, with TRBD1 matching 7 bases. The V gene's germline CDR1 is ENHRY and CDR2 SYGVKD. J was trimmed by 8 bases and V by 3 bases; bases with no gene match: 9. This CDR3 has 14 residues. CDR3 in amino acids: CAISDEQGYEGYTF. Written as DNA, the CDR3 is TGTGCCATCAGTGATGAACAGGGGTATGAGGGCTACACCTTC.

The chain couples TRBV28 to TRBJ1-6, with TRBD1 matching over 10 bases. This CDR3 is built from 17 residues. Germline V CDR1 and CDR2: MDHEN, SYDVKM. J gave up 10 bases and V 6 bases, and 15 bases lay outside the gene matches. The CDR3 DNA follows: TGTGCCAGCAGCTACGGGACAGGGGCAATTTATAGATCACCCCTCCACTTT. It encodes CASSYGTGAIYRSPLHF.

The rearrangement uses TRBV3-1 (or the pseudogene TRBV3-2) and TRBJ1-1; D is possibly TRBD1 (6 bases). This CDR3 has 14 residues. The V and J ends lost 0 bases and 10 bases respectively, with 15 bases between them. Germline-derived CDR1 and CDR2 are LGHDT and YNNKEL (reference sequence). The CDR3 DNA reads TGTGCCAGCAGCCAAGATCTTGGGGGGGCGGGAGCTTTCTTT. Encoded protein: CASSQDLGGAGAFF.

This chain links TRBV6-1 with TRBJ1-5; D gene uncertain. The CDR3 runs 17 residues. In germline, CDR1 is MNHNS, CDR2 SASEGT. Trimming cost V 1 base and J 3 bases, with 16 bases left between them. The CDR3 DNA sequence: TGTGCCAGCAGTGAAGTAGATCCCTCCTGGGCCAATCAGCCCCAGCATTTT. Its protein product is CASSEVDPSWANQPQHF.

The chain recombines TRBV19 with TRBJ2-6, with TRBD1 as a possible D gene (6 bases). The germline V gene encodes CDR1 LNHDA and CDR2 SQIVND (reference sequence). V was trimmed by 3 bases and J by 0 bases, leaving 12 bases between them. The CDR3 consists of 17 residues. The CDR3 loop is CASSMGHRSSGANVLTF. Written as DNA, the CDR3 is TGTGCCAGTAGTATGGGACACCGAAGCTCTGGGGCCAACGTCCTGACTTTC.

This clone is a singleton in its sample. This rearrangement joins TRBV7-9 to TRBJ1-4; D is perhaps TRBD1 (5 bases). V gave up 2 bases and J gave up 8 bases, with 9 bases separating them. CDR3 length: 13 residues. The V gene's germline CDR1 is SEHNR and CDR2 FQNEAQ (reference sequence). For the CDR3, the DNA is TGTGCCAGCAGCTTACCAGGGCCCGAAAAACTGTTTTTT. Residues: CASSLPGPEKLFF.

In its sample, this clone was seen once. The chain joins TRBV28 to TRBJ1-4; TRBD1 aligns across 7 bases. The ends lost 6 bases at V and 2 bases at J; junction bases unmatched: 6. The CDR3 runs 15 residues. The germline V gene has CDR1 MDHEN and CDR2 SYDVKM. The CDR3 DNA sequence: TGTGCCAGCAGGGCAAGGGGGCCGACTAATGAAAAACTGTTTTTT. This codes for CASRARGPTNEKLFF. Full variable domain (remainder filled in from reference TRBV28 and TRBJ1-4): DVKVTQSSRYLVKRTGEKVFLECVQDMDHENMFWYRQDPGLGLRLIYFSYDVKMKEKGDIPEGYSVSREKKERFSLILESASTNQTSMYLCASRARGPTNEKLFFGSGTQLSVL.

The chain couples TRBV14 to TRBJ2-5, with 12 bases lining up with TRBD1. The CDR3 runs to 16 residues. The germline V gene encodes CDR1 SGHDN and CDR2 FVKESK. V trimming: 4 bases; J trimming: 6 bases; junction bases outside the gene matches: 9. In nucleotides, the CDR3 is TGTGCCAGCAGCCGAGTCCCGGGACAGGGGGCGAAGACCCAGTACTTC. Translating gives CASSRVPGQGAKTQYF. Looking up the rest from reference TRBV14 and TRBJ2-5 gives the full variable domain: EAGVTQFPSHSVIEKGQTVTLRCDPISGHDNLYWYRRVMGKEIKFLLHFVKESKQDESGMPNNRFLAERTGGTYSTLKVQPAELEDSGVYFCASSRVPGQGAKTQYFGPGTRLLVL.

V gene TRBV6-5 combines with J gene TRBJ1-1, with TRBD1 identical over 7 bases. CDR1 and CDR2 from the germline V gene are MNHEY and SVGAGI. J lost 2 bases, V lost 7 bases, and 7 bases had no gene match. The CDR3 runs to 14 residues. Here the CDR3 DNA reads TGTGCCAGCACCCCGACAGGGAAAAACACTGAAGCTTTCTTT. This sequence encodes CASTPTGKNTEAFF.

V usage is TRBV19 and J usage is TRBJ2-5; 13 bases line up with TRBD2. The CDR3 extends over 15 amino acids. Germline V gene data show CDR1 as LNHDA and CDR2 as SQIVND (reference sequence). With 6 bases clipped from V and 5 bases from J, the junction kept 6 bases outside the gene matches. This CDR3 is CASRRLAGGGETQYF. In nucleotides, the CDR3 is TGTGCCAGTAGACGACTAGCGGGGGGAGGTGAGACCCAGTACTTC.

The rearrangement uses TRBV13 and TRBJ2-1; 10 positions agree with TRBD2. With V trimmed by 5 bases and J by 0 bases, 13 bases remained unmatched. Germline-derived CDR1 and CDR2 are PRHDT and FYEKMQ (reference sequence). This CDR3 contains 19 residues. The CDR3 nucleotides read TGTGCCAGCAGCACGGATTGGCTAGCGGGGGAAAGCTCCTACAATGAGCAGTTCTTC. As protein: CASSTDWLAGESSYNEQFF.

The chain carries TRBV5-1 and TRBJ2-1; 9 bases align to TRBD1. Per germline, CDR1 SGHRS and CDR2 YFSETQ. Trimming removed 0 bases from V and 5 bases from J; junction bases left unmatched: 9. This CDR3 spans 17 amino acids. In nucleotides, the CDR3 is TGCGCCAGCAGCTTGGCCAAAGGGGGACAGGGCCACAATGAGCAGTTCTTC. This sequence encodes CASSLAKGGQGHNEQFF. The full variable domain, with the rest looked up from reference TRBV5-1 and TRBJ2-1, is KAGVTQTPRYLIKTRGQQVTLSCSPISGHRSVSWYQQTPGQGLQFLFEYFSETQRNKGNFPGRFSGRQFSNSRSEMNVSTLELGDSALYLCASSLAKGGQGHNEQFFGPGTRLTVL.

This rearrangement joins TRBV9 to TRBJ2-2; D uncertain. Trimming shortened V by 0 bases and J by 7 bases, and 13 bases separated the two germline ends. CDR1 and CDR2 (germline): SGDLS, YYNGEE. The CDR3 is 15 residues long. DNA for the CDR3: TGTGCCAGCAGCGTAGCACGGAGTACCGGCGGGGAGCTGTTTTTT. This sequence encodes CASSVARSTGGELFF.

DNA of the CDR3: TGCAGTGCTAGTAACACAGGGAACACTGAAGCTTTCTTT. This gives the protein CSASNTGNTEAFF. The chain carries TRBV20-1 and TRBJ1-1, with D possibly being TRBD1 (5 bases). This CDR3 is built from 13 residues. The germline V gene has CDR1 DFQATT and CDR2 SNEGSKA (reference sequence). V was pared by 3 bases and J by 1 base, with 9 bases between.

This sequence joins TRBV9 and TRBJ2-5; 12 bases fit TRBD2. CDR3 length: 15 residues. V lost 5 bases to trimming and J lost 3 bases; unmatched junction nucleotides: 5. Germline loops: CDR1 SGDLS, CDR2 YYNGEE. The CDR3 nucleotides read TGTGCCAGCAGTAGACTAGCGGGGGCGAAAGAGACCCAGTACTTC. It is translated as CASSRLAGAKETQYF.

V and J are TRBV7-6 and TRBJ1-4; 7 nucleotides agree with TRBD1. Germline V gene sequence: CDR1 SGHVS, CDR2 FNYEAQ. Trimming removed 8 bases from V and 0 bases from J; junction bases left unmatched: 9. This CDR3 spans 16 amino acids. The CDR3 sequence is CASGTEPLATNEKLFF. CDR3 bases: TGTGCCAGCGGGACAGAGCCGCTCGCAACTAATGAAAAACTGTTTTTT.

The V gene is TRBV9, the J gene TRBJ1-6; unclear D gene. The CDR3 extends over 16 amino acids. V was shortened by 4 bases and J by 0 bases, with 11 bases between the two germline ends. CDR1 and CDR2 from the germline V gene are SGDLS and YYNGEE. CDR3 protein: CASSFRASSYNSPLHF. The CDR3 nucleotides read TGTGCCAGCAGCTTCCGTGCGAGCTCCTATAATTCACCCCTCCACTTT.

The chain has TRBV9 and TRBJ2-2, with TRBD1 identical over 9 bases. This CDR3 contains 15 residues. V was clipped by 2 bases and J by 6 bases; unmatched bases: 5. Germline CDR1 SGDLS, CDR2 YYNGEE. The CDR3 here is CASSVGQGSAGELFF. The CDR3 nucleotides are TGTGCCAGCAGCGTGGGACAGGGTTCGGCCGGGGAGCTGTTTTTT.